A single sample is the source of the 24 T cell receptor beta chains below, sequenced in a study of CD8 T cells in Susac syndrome. A quantity of about 0.5 to 1 ug RNA underwent reverse transcription using random hexamers. TCRdb processed the immunoSEQ multiplex PCR reads anew with MiXCR; each CDR3 protein has one entry. The sample consists of hundreds of thousands of distinct CDR3 sequences, 75% to 90% of them appearing once. The source material was CD8+ T cells from PBMCs. All receptors come from a human donor with multiple sclerosis.

V usage is TRBV7-9 and J usage is TRBJ2-5; 10 nucleotides align to TRBD1. The germline gives CDR1 SEHNR, CDR2 FQNEAQ (reference sequence). The V gene end was trimmed by 4 bases and the J gene end by 5 bases; junction bases not matched to a gene: 7. The CDR3 totals 15 residues. The CDR3 loop is CASSSGQGNTETQYF. CDR3 sequence (DNA): TGTGCCAGCAGCTCGGGACAGGGGAATACGGAGACCCAGTACTTC. Together with reference TRBV7-9 and TRBJ2-5, the CDR3 gives the full variable domain: DTGVSQNPRHKITKRGQNVTFRCDPISEHNRLYWYRQTLGQGPEFLTYFQNEAQLEKSRLLSDRFSAERPKGSFSTLEIQRTEQGDSAMYLCASSSGQGNTETQYFGPGTRLLVL.

V gene TRBV6-2 or TRBV6-3 combines with J gene TRBJ2-1; 9 nucleotides align to TRBD1. The CDR3 length is 15 residues. Germline lookup yields CDR1 MNHEY and CDR2 SVGEGT. The J segment lost 3 bases and the V segment lost 5 bases, leaving 5 bases of the junction unmatched. The CDR3: CASSPDRGIYNEQFF. The CDR3 coding sequence is TGTGCCAGCAGTCCCGACAGGGGGATCTACAATGAGCAGTTCTTC.

The V call is TRBV19, the J call TRBJ1-1; 8 bases align to TRBD1. This CDR3 comprises 15 residues. CDR1 LNHDA and CDR2 SQIVND come from the germline V gene (reference sequence). V was pared by 5 bases and J by 2 bases, with 7 bases of the junction left unmatched. The chain's CDR3 is CASSPHRGANTEAFF. The CDR3 region has the DNA TGTGCCAGTAGTCCACACAGGGGGGCAAACACTGAAGCTTTCTTT.

V gene TRBV24-1 combines with J gene TRBJ2-1, with TRBD1 matching over 9 bases. The CDR3 runs 16 residues. Trimming at V came to 4 bases and at J to 5 bases, leaving 8 bases not matched to a gene. In germline, CDR1 is KGHDR, CDR2 SFDVKD. The DNA of the CDR3 is TGTGCCACCAGTGACCGCGGGACAGGGACTGACAATGAGCAGTTCTTC. As protein: CATSDRGTGTDNEQFF.

The chain recombines TRBV5-6 with TRBJ1-2; 7 bases align to TRBD1. The germline gives CDR1 SGHDT, CDR2 YYEEEE. CDR3 length equals 16 residues. J lost 6 bases, V lost 2 bases, and 13 bases had no gene match. CDR3 loop: CASSFDLDRVGDGYTF. In nucleotides, the CDR3 is TGTGCCAGCAGCTTTGACCTTGACAGGGTAGGAGATGGCTACACCTTC.

The chain has TRBV4-1 and TRBJ1-5; D is unresolved. The CDR3 is 15 residues long. Per germline, CDR1 MGHRA and CDR2 YSYEKL. Trimming left V 0 bases short and J 4 bases short, with 10 bases between. The CDR3 bases are TGCGCCAGCAGCCAAGATGGTGGAGGGAATCAGCCCCAGCATTTT. It codes for CASSQDGGGNQPQHF.

The V and J genes are TRBV29-1 and TRBJ2-5; 8 bases match TRBD1. Germline V CDR1 and CDR2: SQVTM, ANQGSEA. V gave up 0 bases and J gave up 4 bases; unmatched junction bases: 13. The CDR3 runs 17 residues. The CDR3 DNA is TGCAGCGTTGAAGATCGGGGACAGGCGAGAGGAGGAGAGACCCAGTACTTC. Its protein is CSVEDRGQARGGETQYF. Full variable domain (missing parts from reference TRBV29-1 and TRBJ2-5): SAVISQKPSRDICQRGTSLTIQCQVDSQVTMMFWYRQQPGQSLTLIATANQGSEATYESGFVIDKFPISRPNLTFSTLTVSNMSPEDSSIYLCSVEDRGQARGGETQYFGPGTRLLVL.

The chain recombines TRBV2 with TRBJ1-1; D gene uncertain. CDR3 length: 14 amino acids. CDR1 is SNHLY, CDR2 FYNNEI, per germline. V shed 6 bases and J shed 0 bases, with 11 bases lying between them. CDR3 in DNA: TGTGCCAGCAGGGCTTTGGGTCTGAACACTGAAGCTTTCTTT. It specifies CASRALGLNTEAFF.

The chain employs TRBV29-1 and TRBJ2-7; 7 bases are a match to TRBD1. Germline V gene data show CDR1 as SQVTM and CDR2 as ANQGSEA. The CDR3 spans 13 residues. Trimming took 2 bases from V and 5 from J; bases not matched to a gene: 6. The CDR3 DNA reads as TGCAGCGTTGAATCGGACAGGTGGCACGAGCAGTACTTC. It codes for CSVESDRWHEQYF.

V gene TRBV5-5 combines with J gene TRBJ2-1; the match to TRBD1 covers 11 bases. The CDR3 runs 16 residues. Germline assignment: CDR1 SGHKS and CDR2 YYEKEE (reference sequence). Germline trimming cut 4 bases from V and 8 bases from J; bases unmatched to any gene: 11. The chain's CDR3 is CASSPIWGQGVDEQFF. DNA of the CDR3: TGTGCCAGCAGCCCAATCTGGGGACAGGGGGTAGATGAGCAGTTCTTC.

This clonotype appeared a few times. The chain is built from TRBV19 and TRBJ2-7; a possible D gene is TRBD2 (6 bases). Germline lookup yields CDR1 LNHDA and CDR2 SQIVND (reference sequence). Trimming removed 4 bases from V and 4 bases from J, with 11 bases in between. The CDR3 loop spans 13 amino acids. Here the CDR3 DNA reads TGTGCCAGTAGTAGTAGCGGTGGATACGAGCAGTACTTC. It is translated as CASSSSGGYEQYF.

The chain has TRBV6-5 and TRBJ2-7; 7 bases match TRBD1. Per germline, CDR1 MNHEY and CDR2 SVGAGI. Germline trimming cut 2 bases from V and 1 base from J; bases unmatched to any gene: 11. CDR3 length equals 17 residues. CDR3 sequence (DNA): TGTGCCAGCAGTTACGGCGGAACAGGGGAAGGGTCCTACGAGCAGTACTTC. Translated, it gives CASSYGGTGEGSYEQYF.

The CDR3 loop reads CAISEMRQGGYEQYF. In DNA, the CDR3 is TGTGCCATCAGTGAGATGAGACAGGGGGGCTACGAGCAGTACTTC. V gene TRBV10-3 combines with J gene TRBJ2-7; 9 nucleotides match TRBD1. This CDR3 comprises 15 residues. Trimming took 2 bases from V and 3 from J; bases not matched to a gene: 5. Germline loops: CDR1 ENHRY, CDR2 SYGVKD.

This chain uses TRBV5-1 with TRBJ1-1; D ambiguous. Germline CDR1 and CDR2: SGHRS and YFSETQ. There are 16 residues in the CDR3. Trimming stripped 5 bases from V and 4 bases from J, with 21 bases between. The CDR3 reads CASSLEGHSSVTEAFF. The CDR3 DNA sequence: TGCGCCAGCAGTCTGGAGGGCCACAGTTCCGTCACTGAAGCTTTCTTT.

The chain joins TRBV9 to TRBJ2-1, with TRBD2 identical over 12 bases. Germline values: CDR1 SGDLS, CDR2 YYNGEE. V lost 4 bases to trimming and J lost 0 bases; unmatched junction nucleotides: 20. The CDR3 runs to 22 residues. The CDR3 is CASSSRTRTSGKGVSSYNEQFF. The CDR3 DNA is TGTGCCAGCAGCTCCCGTACCCGGACTAGCGGGAAAGGGGTTAGCTCCTACAATGAGCAGTTCTTC.

This sequence joins TRBV11-2 and TRBJ1-2; D gene ambiguous. The germline V gene has CDR1 SGHAT and CDR2 FQNNGV. CDR3 size: 12 residues. Trimming shortened V by 3 bases and J by 14 bases, and 16 bases separated the two germline ends. CDR3 in amino acids: CASSLDGFNPTF. CDR3 sequence (DNA): TGTGCCAGCAGCTTGGACGGTTTCAATCCGACCTTC.

The V and J genes are TRBV2 and TRBJ1-5, with D tentatively TRBD1 (5 bases). Trimming left V 3 bases short and J 4 bases short, with 10 bases between. Germline-derived CDR1 and CDR2 are SNHLY and FYNNEI. CDR3 length equals 14 residues. The CDR3 region has the DNA TGTGCCAGCAGTGACCTACAGGAGAATCAGCCCCAGCATTTT. It yields the protein CASSDLQENQPQHF.

The rearrangement links TRBV11-2 to TRBJ1-6; a weak D match, TRBD1 (6 bases). Germline V lookup: CDR1 SGHAT, CDR2 FQNNGV. The CDR3 is 16 amino acids. Trimming cost V 4 bases and J 8 bases, with 18 bases left between them. CDR3 in amino acids: CASSSWSTGGHSPLHF. The CDR3 coding sequence is TGTGCCAGCAGCTCCTGGTCGACAGGAGGGCATTCACCCCTCCACTTT.

The genes are TRBV2 and TRBJ1-1; D is perhaps TRBD1 (5 bases). The germline V gene encodes CDR1 SNHLY and CDR2 FYNNEI. The CDR3 sequence is 18 residues long. V shed 6 bases and J shed 0 bases, with 23 bases lying between them. Here the CDR3 DNA reads TGTGCCAGCAGCTCCCTTTTGACAGACACGGAGATGAACACTGAAGCTTTCTTT. Residues: CASSSLLTDTEMNTEAFF. The full variable domain, completed using reference TRBV2 and TRBJ1-1, is EPEVTQTPSHQVTQMGQEVILRCVPISNHLYFYWYRQILGQKVEFLVSFYNNEISEKSEIFDDQFSVERPDGSNFTLKIRSTKLEDSAMYFCASSSLLTDTEMNTEAFFGQGTRLTVV.

The chain joins TRBV5-4 to TRBJ2-3; D is ambiguous. This CDR3 contains 13 residues. The germline V gene encodes CDR1 SGHNT and CDR2 YYREEE (reference sequence). Trimming took 2 bases from V and 5 from J, leaving 9 bases between them. The CDR3 protein is CASSFGLGDTQYF. In DNA form, the CDR3 reads TGTGCCAGCAGCTTCGGTCTCGGAGATACGCAGTATTTT. Supplemented by reference TRBV5-4 and TRBJ2-3, the full variable domain reads ETGVTQSPTHLIKTRGQQVTLRCSSQSGHNTVSWYQQALGQGPQFIFQYYREEENGRGNFPPRFSGLQFPNYSSELNVNALELDDSALYLCASSFGLGDTQYFGPGTRLTVL.

This chain's CDR3 is CASSQDRWERGQSNTGELFF. CDR3 nucleotide sequence: TGTGCCAGCAGCCAAGATCGATGGGAGCGGGGGCAATCGAACACCGGGGAGCTGTTTTTT. The genes are TRBV3-1 and TRBJ2-2, with 8 bases identical to TRBD2. Unmatched junction bases numbered 12, after V lost 0 bases and J lost 0 bases. Germline values: CDR1 LGHDT, CDR2 YNNKEL (reference sequence). This CDR3 contains 20 residues.

This rearrangement joins TRBV28 to TRBJ1-2; 7 nucleotides match TRBD1. J lost 4 bases, V lost 2 bases, and 4 bases had no gene match. CDR1 is MDHEN and CDR2 is SYDVKM in the germline V gene. The CDR3 runs to 14 residues. CDR3 in amino acids: CASSLTTGFYGYTF. For the CDR3, the DNA is TGTGCCAGCAGTTTAACGACAGGGTTCTATGGCTACACCTTC.

V is TRBV4-1 and J is TRBJ1-1; TRBD1 might be the D (5 bases). The CDR3 runs to 15 residues. Trimming took off 5 bases at V and 2 bases at J, with 15 bases between the two ends. From germline, CDR1 is MGHRA and CDR2 YSYEKL. CDR3 nucleotides: TGCGCCAGCAGCGCTAGATACGGGGCAAACACTGAAGCTTTCTTT. Its translation is CASSARYGANTEAFF.

The chain joins TRBV5-4 to TRBJ2-7; a weak D match, TRBD2 (5 bases). Germline CDR1 and CDR2: SGHNT and YYREEE (reference sequence). The CDR3 consists of 14 residues. V gave up 4 bases and J gave up 5 bases, with 16 bases separating them. The CDR3 here is CASSPRSGLNEQYF. The DNA of the CDR3 is TGTGCCAGCAGCCCACGGAGCGGCCTAAACGAGCAGTACTTC. The full variable domain, with the rest looked up from reference TRBV5-4 and TRBJ2-7, is ETGVTQSPTHLIKTRGQQVTLRCSSQSGHNTVSWYQQALGQGPQFIFQYYREEENGRGNFPPRFSGLQFPNYSSELNVNALELDDSALYLCASSPRSGLNEQYFGPGTRLTVT.